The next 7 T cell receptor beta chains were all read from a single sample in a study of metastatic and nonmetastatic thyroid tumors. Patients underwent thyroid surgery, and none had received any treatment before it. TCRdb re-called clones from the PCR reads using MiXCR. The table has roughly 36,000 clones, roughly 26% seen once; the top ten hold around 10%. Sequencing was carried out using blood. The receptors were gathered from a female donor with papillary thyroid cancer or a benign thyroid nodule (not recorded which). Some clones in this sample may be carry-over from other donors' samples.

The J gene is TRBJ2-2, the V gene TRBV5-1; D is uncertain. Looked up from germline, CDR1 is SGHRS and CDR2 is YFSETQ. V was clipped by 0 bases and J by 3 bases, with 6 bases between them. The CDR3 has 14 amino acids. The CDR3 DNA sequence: TGCGCCAGCAGCTTGGTTCAAGACACCGGGGAGCTGTTTTTT. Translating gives CASSLVQDTGELFF.

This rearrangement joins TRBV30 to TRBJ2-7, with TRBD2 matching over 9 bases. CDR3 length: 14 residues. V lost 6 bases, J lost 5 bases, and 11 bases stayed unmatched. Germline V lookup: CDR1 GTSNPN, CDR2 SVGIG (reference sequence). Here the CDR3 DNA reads TGTGCCTGCAGATACGTTAGCGGGAGCCACGAGCAGTACTTC. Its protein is CACRYVSGSHEQYF.

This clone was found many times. The CDR3 is CASSYSQTSPGITDTQYF. The CDR3 DNA is TGTGCCAGCAGTTACTCGCAAACCTCGCCGGGGATCACAGATACGCAGTATTTT. The rearrangement uses TRBV6-5 and TRBJ2-3, with TRBD2 as a possible D gene (5 bases). In germline, CDR1 is MNHEY, CDR2 SVGAGI. Trimming removed 0 bases at V and 2 bases at J, with 18 bases between. This CDR3 spans 18 amino acids.

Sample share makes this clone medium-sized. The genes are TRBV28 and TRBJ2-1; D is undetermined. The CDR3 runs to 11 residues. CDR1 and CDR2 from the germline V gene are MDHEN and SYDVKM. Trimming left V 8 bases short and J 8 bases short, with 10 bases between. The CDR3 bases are TGTGCCAGCCCCCGCGTGCATGAGCAGTTCTTC. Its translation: CASPRVHEQFF.

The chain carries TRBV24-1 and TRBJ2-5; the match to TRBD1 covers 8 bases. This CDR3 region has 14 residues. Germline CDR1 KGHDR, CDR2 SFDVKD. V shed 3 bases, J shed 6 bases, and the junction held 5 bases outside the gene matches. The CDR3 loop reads CATSDDDRGKTQYF. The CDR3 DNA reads TGTGCCACCAGTGATGATGACAGGGGAAAGACCCAGTACTTC.

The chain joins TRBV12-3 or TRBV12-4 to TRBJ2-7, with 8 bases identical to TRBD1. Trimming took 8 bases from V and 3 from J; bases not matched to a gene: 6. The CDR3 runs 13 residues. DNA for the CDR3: TGTGCCAGCTTAGGGACAGGATTCTACGAGCAGTACTTC. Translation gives CASLGTGFYEQYF.

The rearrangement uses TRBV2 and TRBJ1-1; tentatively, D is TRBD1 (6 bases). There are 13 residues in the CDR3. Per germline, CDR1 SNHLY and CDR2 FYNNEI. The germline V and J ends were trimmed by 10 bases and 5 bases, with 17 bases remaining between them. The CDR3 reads CATISGTGTEAFF. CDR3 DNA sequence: TGTGCCACGATCTCCGGTACAGGGACTGAAGCTTTCTTT.